These 27 T cell receptor beta chains originate from one sample sequenced in a study of beta chain features in type 1 diabetes. Study observations and caveats: Researchers report that Type 1 diabetes patients had moderately but significantly shorter TCRB CDR3s across all four CD4+ subsets.

Their specific antigens are unknown. The investigators reverse transcribed all of the isolated RNA, so they sequenced expressed TCRB transcripts. Profiled with immunoSEQ multiplex PCR; TCRdb holds only in-frame clones, not every one. The repertoire holds around 100,000 clones, 25% to 35% seen once, with 0.5% to 0.6% in the top ten. Sequenced input: central memory CD4+ T cells from blood. The origin of the receptors is a woman aged 18-29 years with type 1 diabetes.

The J gene is TRBJ1-1, the V gene TRBV7-2; D gene unclear. The CDR3 has 16 amino acids. From germline, CDR1 is SGHTA and CDR2 FQGNSA. V dropped 1 base and J dropped 2 bases, with 14 bases sitting between them. This CDR3 reads CASSLVSTAVNTEAFF. The CDR3 bases are TGTGCCAGCAGCTTAGTATCGACGGCGGTTAACACTGAAGCTTTCTTT.

V and J are TRBV19 and TRBJ2-1; 9 bases are shared with TRBD1. CDR3 size: 15 residues. Per germline, CDR1 LNHDA and CDR2 SQIVND (reference sequence). The ends lost 4 bases at V and 5 bases at J; junction bases unmatched: 6. The CDR3 spells CASSRDRVQHNEQFF. In DNA, the CDR3 is TGTGCCAGTAGTAGGGACAGGGTACAGCACAATGAGCAGTTCTTC.

This clone was counted once. The J gene is TRBJ1-1, the V gene TRBV5-1; the match to TRBD1 covers 7 bases. Trimming cost V 0 bases and J 0 bases; bases outside gene matches: 5. Germline V lookup: CDR1 SGHRS, CDR2 YFSETQ. There are 16 residues in the CDR3. CDR3 in DNA: TGCGCCAGCAGCTTGGCCCCGACAGGGATGAACACTGAAGCTTTCTTT. Translating gives CASSLAPTGMNTEAFF.

The chain combines TRBV30 with TRBJ1-6; D is unclear. V was clipped by 2 bases and J by 7 bases, with 12 bases between them. The CDR3 runs 14 residues. Germline lookup yields CDR1 GTSNPN and CDR2 SVGIG (reference sequence). CDR3 sequence: CAWSPRGGNSPLHF. In DNA form, the CDR3 reads TGTGCCTGGAGTCCACGGGGTGGGAATTCACCCCTCCACTTT.

This clone was observed a few times. The J gene is TRBJ2-1, the V gene TRBV7-7; TRBD2 might be the D (5 bases). The CDR3 runs 15 residues. Trimming took off 5 bases at V and 0 bases at J, with 11 bases between the two ends. The V gene's germline CDR1 is SSHAT and CDR2 FNYEAQ (reference sequence). CDR3 DNA sequence: TGTGCCAGCAGCGAGGACTCAAGCTCCTACAATGAGCAGTTCTTC. Protein product: CASSEDSSSYNEQFF.

The gene calls are TRBV6-1 and TRBJ1-1, with 10 bases lining up with TRBD1. Trimming removed 5 bases from V and 5 bases from J; junction bases left unmatched: 5. The CDR3 totals 14 residues. The V gene's germline CDR1 is MNHNS and CDR2 SASEGT. The CDR3 sequence is CASSRDRGKTEAFF. The DNA of the CDR3 is TGTGCCAGCAGTCGGGACAGGGGAAAAACTGAAGCTTTCTTT.

The V and J genes are TRBV4-1 and TRBJ2-7; 10 nucleotides match TRBD2. The CDR3 has 16 amino acids. Germline CDR1 and CDR2: MGHRA and YSYEKL. The trim removed 4 bases at V and 6 bases at J, leaving 12 bases unmatched. As DNA, the CDR3 is TGCGCCAGCAGCCGCGGACTAGCGGAGAAGTGGTCCGAGCAGTACTTC. The encoded protein is CASSRGLAEKWSEQYF.

The chain recombines TRBV2 with TRBJ1-3, with TRBD1 matching over 8 bases. CDR1 and CDR2 from the germline V gene are SNHLY and FYNNEI. V lost 6 bases to trimming and J lost 2 bases; unmatched junction nucleotides: 9. The CDR3 length is 16 residues. CDR3 loop: CASSQYDRGPGNTIYF. The CDR3 DNA is TGTGCCAGCAGCCAATATGACAGGGGACCTGGAAACACCATATATTTT.

DNA for the CDR3: TGTGCCAGTAACCGACAGCACCTTAACAATGAGCAGTTCTTC. Protein product: CASNRQHLNNEQFF. The chain carries TRBV19 and TRBJ2-1; TRBD1 is a possible D gene (5 bases). CDR1 LNHDA and CDR2 SQIVND come from the germline V gene (reference sequence). V lost 7 bases to trimming and J lost 5 bases, with 15 bases between them. CDR3 length: 14 amino acids.

This clone turned up a few times. The V gene is TRBV5-4, the J gene TRBJ1-2; possible D gene TRBD1, 6 bases. Germline lookup yields CDR1 SGHNT and CDR2 YYREEE (reference sequence). V gave up 0 bases and J gave up 1 base, with 10 bases separating them. This CDR3 contains 15 residues. This CDR3 reads CASSLAAQGNYGYTF. CDR3 coding DNA: TGTGCCAGCAGCTTGGCGGCACAGGGTAACTATGGCTACACCTTC.

This clone was seen more than once but under ten times. The V call is TRBV2, the J call TRBJ1-5; maybe TRBD1 (5 bases). The CDR3 sequence is 16 residues long. Germline loops: CDR1 SNHLY, CDR2 FYNNEI. V was clipped by 4 bases and J by 4 bases, with 17 bases between them. CDR3: CASSVSAGRGNQPQHF. Written as DNA, the CDR3 is TGTGCCAGCAGTGTCTCCGCGGGACGGGGAAATCAGCCCCAGCATTTT.

The sample holds a few counts of this clone. The CDR3 sequence is CASSLGQGAVGYTF. The DNA of the CDR3 is TGTGCCAGCAGCCTAGGACAGGGGGCTGTTGGCTACACCTTC. This chain connects TRBV5-4 to TRBJ1-2; 11 bases line up with TRBD1. Per germline, CDR1 SGHNT and CDR2 YYREEE (reference sequence). V gave up 4 bases and J gave up 7 bases; unmatched junction bases: 6. The CDR3 has 14 residues.

The chain uses TRBV30 and TRBJ1-2, with 11 bases identical to TRBD1. Unmatched junction bases numbered 10, after V lost 5 bases and J lost 2 bases. CDR1 is GTSNPN, CDR2 SVGIG, per germline (reference sequence). This CDR3 comprises 16 residues. CDR3 sequence: CAWSHSGTGGNYGYTF. The CDR3 DNA reads TGTGCCTGGTCCCATTCCGGGACAGGGGGGAACTATGGCTACACCTTC.

In this sample, this clone turned up a few times. This chain connects TRBV2 to TRBJ2-2; 7 bases are a match to TRBD1. Germline V gene sequence: CDR1 SNHLY, CDR2 FYNNEI. CDR3 length: 14 residues. Trimming took 4 bases from V and 2 from J; bases not matched to a gene: 1. The CDR3 sequence: CASSGQGNTGELFF. CDR3 nucleotides: TGTGCCAGCAGTGGACAGGGAAACACCGGGGAGCTGTTTTTT.

The CDR3 nucleotides read TGTGCCAGCAGCTTAAAAGGGGGGGACTATGGCTACACCTTC. It encodes CASSLKGGDYGYTF. The chain has TRBV5-4 and TRBJ1-2, with a weak D call TRBD1 (6 bases). CDR1 is SGHNT, CDR2 YYREEE, per germline (reference sequence). The CDR3 sequence is 14 residues long. V was trimmed by 2 bases and J by 3 bases, leaving 11 bases between them.

This clone was observed a few times. The genes are TRBV5-4 and TRBJ2-1, with TRBD1 matching 10 bases. Germline V CDR1 and CDR2: SGHNT, YYREEE (reference sequence). The CDR3 has 14 amino acids. The junction had 5 bases not matched to a gene; V was cut back by 4 bases and J by 7 bases. CDR3 residues: CASSPPGQGNEQFF. The CDR3 DNA reads as TGTGCCAGCAGCCCACCGGGACAGGGGAATGAGCAGTTCTTC. The variable domain in full, with the rest retrieved from reference TRBV5-4 and TRBJ2-1, is ETGVTQSPTHLIKTRGQQVTLRCSSQSGHNTVSWYQQALGQGPQFIFQYYREEENGRGNFPPRFSGLQFPNYSSELNVNALELDDSALYLCASSPPGQGNEQFFGPGTRLTVL.

CDR3 bases: TGTGCCTGGAGTACAAAGCAGGGAATGGGGACTGAAGCTTTCTTT. Residues: CAWSTKQGMGTEAFF. The chain combines TRBV30 with TRBJ1-1; perhaps TRBD1 as D (5 bases). The CDR3 length is 15 residues. The V end was cut by 2 bases, the J end by 5 bases, with 18 bases between. Germline V gives CDR1 GTSNPN, CDR2 SVGIG (reference sequence).

This clone was picked up a small number of times. V gene TRBV5-1 combines with J gene TRBJ2-1; D may be TRBD1 (6 bases). Deletions cut 4 bases from V and 5 bases from J, with 22 bases between. Germline assignment: CDR1 SGHRS and CDR2 YFSETQ. This CDR3 is 17 amino acids long. CDR3 nucleotides: TGCGCCAGCAGCCCAAGGACCCACACGGACAGCCACAATGAGCAGTTCTTC. It yields the protein CASSPRTHTDSHNEQFF.

The chain carries TRBV18 and TRBJ1-2; 7 positions match TRBD1. The CDR3 loop spans 15 amino acids. Germline trimming cut 2 bases from V and 1 base from J; bases unmatched to any gene: 4. CDR1 and CDR2 from the germline V gene are KGHSH and LQKENI. The CDR3 sequence: CASSPGQDHNYGYTF. CDR3 sequence (DNA): TGTGCCAGCTCACCAGGACAGGATCATAACTATGGCTACACCTTC.

This clone has more than one count but fewer than ten. The genes are TRBV7-9 and TRBJ2-7, with 9 positions matching TRBD1. The CDR3 loop spans 14 amino acids. Germline CDR1 and CDR2: SEHNR and FQNEAQ (reference sequence). Germline trimming cut 5 bases from V and 5 bases from J; bases unmatched to any gene: 7. The CDR3 region is CASSHGDRVNEQYF. For the CDR3, the DNA is TGTGCCAGCAGCCACGGGGACAGGGTAAACGAGCAGTACTTC.

The V and J genes are TRBV7-9 and TRBJ2-1; 7 nucleotides match TRBD2. Germline loops: CDR1 SEHNR, CDR2 FQNEAQ (reference sequence). The CDR3 has 16 residues. V lost 1 base and J lost 7; bases outside the gene matches: 10. The CDR3 loop is CASSLVAPKGGNEQFF. The CDR3 bases are TGTGCCAGCAGCTTAGTGGCTCCAAAGGGAGGGAATGAGCAGTTCTTC.

J is TRBJ1-2 and V is TRBV7-2, with D maybe TRBD1 (5 bases). The ends were cut back, 1 base at V and 7 bases at J, with 13 bases in the middle. Looked up from germline, CDR1 is SGHTA and CDR2 is FQGNSA. The length of the CDR3 is 14 residues. The DNA for the CDR3 is TGTGCCAGCAGCTTAGTTTCTGGAGGGGTTGGCTACACCTTC. This codes for CASSLVSGGVGYTF. The variable domain in full, with the rest retrieved from reference TRBV7-2 and TRBJ1-2, is GAGVSQSPSNKVTEKGKDVELRCDPISGHTALYWYRQSLGQGLEFLIYFQGNSAPDKSGLPSDRFSAERTGGSVSTLTIQRTQQEDSAVYLCASSLVSGGVGYTFGSGTRLTVV.

In its sample, this clone was seen a few times. The chain links TRBV9 to TRBJ2-7; the match to TRBD2 covers 10 bases. The ends lost 3 bases at V and 0 bases at J; junction bases unmatched: 6. Germline values: CDR1 SGDLS, CDR2 YYNGEE. This CDR3 has 16 amino acids. The CDR3 bases are TGTGCCAGCAGCGACCTACTAGCGGGGTTCTCCTACGAGCAGTACGTC. It translates to CASSDLLAGFSYEQYV.

The CDR3 spells CSAASGRVYNEQFF. The CDR3 DNA reads as TGCAGCGCCGCTAGCGGGAGAGTATACAATGAGCAGTTCTTC. This chain uses TRBV29-1 with TRBJ2-1; the match to TRBD2 covers 10 bases. Trimming took 7 bases from V and 4 from J; bases not matched to a gene: 7. Germline-derived CDR1 and CDR2 are SQVTM and ANQGSEA. CDR3 length: 14 amino acids.

The J gene is TRBJ2-3, the V gene TRBV7-2, with 10 bases aligning to TRBD2. Germline CDR1 is SGHTA and CDR2 is FQGNSA. This CDR3 spans 15 amino acids. V shed 1 base and J 3 bases; nucleotides not matched to a gene: 1. CDR3 amino acids: CASSLGSGRTDTQYF. In DNA form, the CDR3 reads TGTGCCAGCAGCTTAGGTAGCGGGAGGACAGATACGCAGTATTTT.

This clone was seen more than once but under ten times. The genes are TRBV29-1 and TRBJ2-5; 9 bases fit TRBD2. J was trimmed by 4 bases and V by 7 bases; bases with no gene match: 13. This CDR3 comprises 15 residues. Germline V gene data show CDR1 as SQVTM and CDR2 as ANQGSEA. This CDR3 is CSAPGAGGPGETQYF. The CDR3 DNA reads TGCAGCGCCCCGGGGGCGGGAGGGCCAGGAGAGACCCAGTACTTC.

The V call is TRBV6-5, the J call TRBJ2-5; TRBD2 matches at 10 bases. The CDR3 sequence is 14 residues long. J lost 4 bases, V lost 7 bases, and 6 bases had no gene match. Germline V gives CDR1 MNHEY, CDR2 SVGAGI. This CDR3 reads CASKEAGGLETQYF. The CDR3 region has the DNA TGTGCCAGCAAGGAAGCGGGAGGGCTAGAGACCCAGTACTTC.